Listed below are T cell receptor beta chains from one sample, sequenced in a study of early T cells in non-severe SARS-CoV-2 infection. TCRdb redid the calling of the 5' RACE reads with MiXCR, one entry per CDR3 protein. The table has 85,000 to 100,000 distinct CDR3 sequences, roughly 17% seen once. The specimen was whole blood. These receptors all stem from an adult who was a healthcare worker with PCR-confirmed SARS-CoV-2 infection or an uninfected control (not recorded which). The CDR3 runs from the conserved cysteine through the conserved F or W. Fields, in order: CDR3 DNA, CDR3 protein, J gene, CDR3 length, V gene, D gene, clone size. The D gene is left open where the match is weak. Size is stated for part of the rows, as once, few or many counts, or as a class when the clone is expanded.

TGTGCCAGCAGCTTAGCCCAAGAGACCCAGTACTTC,CASSLAQETQYF,TRBJ2-5,12,TRBV11-2,NA,NA
TGTGCCAGCAGAAAGACGGCCAGGAATGAAAAACTGTTTTTT,CASRKTARNEKLFF,TRBJ1-4,14,TRBV12-3/TRBV12-4,NA,few
TGTGCCAGCATAGGGACAGGGGACAATGAGCAGTTCTTC,CASIGTGDNEQFF,TRBJ2-1,13,TRBV7-9,TRBD1,few
TGTGCCAGCACCGGGACTAGCCATCGCTACGAGCAGTACTTC,CASTGTSHRYEQYF,TRBJ2-7,14,TRBV6-1,TRBD2,few
TGTGCCAGCAGTTTAGGGGAAAATTCTTACAATCAGCCCCAGCATTTT,CASSLGENSYNQPQHF,TRBJ1-5,16,TRBV28,NA,many
TGTGCCAACAGCCTGGCAAGGGGAAACTATGGCTACACCTTC,CANSLARGNYGYTF,TRBJ1-2,14,TRBV14,NA,NA
TGTGCCAGCAGCGTAGCTACAGGGGGCTTAGCACCCCTCCACTTT,CASSVATGGLAPLHF,TRBJ1-6,15,TRBV9,TRBD1,NA
TGTGCCAGCAGTTTGGGGGGTGGGACTGAAGCTTTCTTT,CASSLGGGTEAFF,TRBJ1-1,13,TRBV28,NA,many
TGTGCCAGCAGCCATGCCGGGACTAGCGGCTACGAGCAGTGCTTC,CASSHAGTSGYEQCF,TRBJ2-7,15,TRBV13,TRBD2,once
TGTGCCAGCAGCTTAGAAGGGGCTTTATTCTATAATTCACCCCTCCACTTT,CASSLEGALFYNSPLHF,TRBJ1-6,17,TRBV7-2,NA,few
TGTGCCACCAGTGATCGGGACAGCAATAATGAAAAACTGTTTTTT,CATSDRDSNNEKLFF,TRBJ1-4,15,TRBV24-1,TRBD1,NA
TGTGCCAGCTCACCACCTACACGCTACGAGCAGTACTTC,CASSPPTRYEQYF,TRBJ2-7,13,TRBV18,NA,many
TGTGCCAGCAGCCGTCGACAGAGCACCGGGGAGCTGTTTTTT,CASSRRQSTGELFF,TRBJ2-2,14,TRBV11-2,NA,many
TGCAGTGCCAGAAAACCCTGGGGAGGTTTCTCCTACAATGAGCAGTTCTTC,CSARKPWGGFSYNEQFF,TRBJ2-1,17,TRBV20-1,NA,NA
TGTGCCAGCAAGGGACAGGGGGAGGTCGGGGAGCTGTTTTTT,CASKGQGEVGELFF,TRBJ2-2,14,TRBV12-3/TRBV12-4,TRBD1,few
TGTGCCAGCAGCTTAGGACAGCCGAACACCGGGGAGCTGTTTTTT,CASSLGQPNTGELFF,TRBJ2-2,15,TRBV7-9,NA,NA
TGCAGCGTTGAGGAGGACGGAAACACCGGGGAGCTGTTTTTT,CSVEEDGNTGELFF,TRBJ2-2,14,TRBV29-1,NA,few
TGTGCCAGCAGCCGCGGACAGGGCTCAACTAATGAAAAACTGTTTTTT,CASSRGQGSTNEKLFF,TRBJ1-4,16,TRBV4-2,TRBD1,NA
TGCAGCGTTGGTCTATACAATGAGCAGTTCTTC,CSVGLYNEQFF,TRBJ2-1,11,TRBV29-1,NA,many
TGTGCCAGCTCACCCTCAATCCCCGGGTCCGGGGCCAACGTCCTGACTTTC,CASSPSIPGSGANVLTF,TRBJ2-6,17,TRBV18,NA,NA
TGTGCCAGCAGCTTGCGAGGGGGAAGCTCTGGAAACACCATATATTTT,CASSLRGGSSGNTIYF,TRBJ1-3,16,TRBV5-5,NA,many
TGCGCCAGCAGCTTGAGCCTACCGAGCTCCTACGAGCAGTACTTC,CASSLSLPSSYEQYF,TRBJ2-7,15,TRBV5-1,NA,NA
TGTGCCAGCAGCCCCGCCACTAACGGGAGAGGGGACTACGAGCAGTACTTC,CASSPATNGRGDYEQYF,TRBJ2-7,17,TRBV7-6,NA,NA
TGCAGTGCTAGGAGGGACTTTCAAGAGACCCAGTACTTC,CSARRDFQETQYF,TRBJ2-5,13,TRBV20-1,NA,NA
TGTGCCAGCAGTTTGGCCGATAGCTCCTACAATGAGCAGTTCTTC,CASSLADSSYNEQFF,TRBJ2-1,15,TRBV27,NA,NA
TGTGCCAGCAGCGAACAGGGCCTAACTAACTATGGCTACACCTTC,CASSEQGLTNYGYTF,TRBJ1-2,15,TRBV7-8,NA,few
TGTGCCAGCAGTTCGGACAGGCGCGAGGGCTACACCTTC,CASSSDRREGYTF,TRBJ1-2,13,TRBV28,TRBD1,NA
TGTGCCAGCAGCGAGGCAACACCGGGACTCTCTAGCACAGATACGCAGTATTTT,CASSEATPGLSSTDTQYF,TRBJ2-3,18,TRBV5-5,NA,few
TGTGCCAGCAGCTTACAGGGGGCCTACGAGCAGTACTTC,CASSLQGAYEQYF,TRBJ2-7,13,TRBV7-9,TRBD1,NA
TGCAGCGTCCCAAACAGGGTCAATGAGCAGTTCTTC,CSVPNRVNEQFF,TRBJ2-1,12,TRBV29-1,NA,few
TGTGCCAGCTCATCGGACAGGGGCTTCTATAATTCACCCCTCCACTTT,CASSSDRGFYNSPLHF,TRBJ1-6,16,TRBV18,TRBD1,few
TGCAGCGTAGGCGGACAGGGTTTCTCCTACAATGAGCAGTTCTTC,CSVGGQGFSYNEQFF,TRBJ2-1,15,TRBV29-1,TRBD1,few
TGTGCCAGCAGCAAAGTAGACGATTCTGGGGCCAACGTCCTGACTTTC,CASSKVDDSGANVLTF,TRBJ2-6,16,TRBV21-1,NA,NA
TGTGCCAGCAGCAATAGCGGGGGGAACATTCAGTACTTC,CASSNSGGNIQYF,TRBJ2-4,13,TRBV28,TRBD2,many
TGTGCCAGCAGTGAACGGACAGGGAACGGGCGGCCCCAGCATTTT,CASSERTGNGRPQHF,TRBJ1-5,15,TRBV2,TRBD1,NA